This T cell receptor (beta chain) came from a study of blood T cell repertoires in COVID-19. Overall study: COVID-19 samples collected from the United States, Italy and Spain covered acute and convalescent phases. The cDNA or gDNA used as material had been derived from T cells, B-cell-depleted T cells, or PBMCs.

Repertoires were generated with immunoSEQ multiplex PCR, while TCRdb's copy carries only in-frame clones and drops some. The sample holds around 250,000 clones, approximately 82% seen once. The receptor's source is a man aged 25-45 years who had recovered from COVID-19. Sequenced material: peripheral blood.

The CDR3 spells CASSYYGGAPYEQYF. The CDR3 region has the DNA TGTGCCAGCAGTTATTACGGGGGGGCTCCCTACGAGCAGTACTTC. This rearrangement joins TRBV6-9 to TRBJ2-7; 8 bases are shared with TRBD2. The CDR3 is 15 residues long. The V gene end was trimmed by 1 base and the J gene end by 2 bases; junction bases not matched to a gene: 4. Germline CDR1 and CDR2: MNHGY and SVAAGI.